These 16 T cell receptor beta chains were sequenced from one sample in a study of shared clonotypes between healthy human individuals (TCRdb year 2020). To prepare the library, the immunoSEQ multiplex PCR assay was applied. In TCRdb, the immuneACCESS table is reduced to in-frame sequences with V and J assigned. These tables do not hold every clone; where another copy was compared, an unresolved V gene accounts for under half, and the others remain unexplained. The sample table holds fewer than 2.5 million clones, of which approximately 93% were seen once. In total, the top ten clones hold 0.36% of the sample. Sequencing used naive CD4+ T cells from PBMCs. Interpreted using the paper, the cell subset or site label stands for: CD45RA+ positively selected. The source of these receptors is a man aged 18 to 30 in good health. Some clones in this sample may be carry-over from other donors' samples.

This clone was found once. The genes are TRBV21-1 and TRBJ2-1; TRBD2, the table's D call, lacks a check against the DNA. TRBV21-1 is an annotated pseudogene. This CDR3 region has 19 residues. The CDR3 reads CASSKVQGLAGGKYNEQFF. CDR3 DNA: TGTGCCAGCAGCAAAGTGCAGGGACTAGCGGGAGGGAAATACAATGAGCAGTTCTTC.

The chain joins TRBV5-1 to TRBJ2-6, with 8 positions matching TRBD2. The CDR3 loop spans 17 amino acids. J was trimmed by 0 bases and V by 5 bases; bases with no gene match: 7. Germline loops: CDR1 SGHRS, CDR2 YFSETQ. The CDR3 sequence is CASSELAVPSGANVLTF. The CDR3 region has the DNA TGCGCCAGCAGTGAACTAGCGGTCCCCTCTGGGGCCAACGTCCTGACTTTC.

This clone appeared once. The rearrangement links TRBV7-6 to TRBJ2-1; 7 bases match TRBD2. Germline loops: CDR1 SGHVS, CDR2 FNYEAQ. The J segment lost 7 bases and the V segment lost 3 bases, leaving 6 bases of the junction unmatched. The CDR3 covers 14 residues. CDR3 loop: CASSFVGGRNEQFF. The CDR3 DNA is TGTGCCAGCAGCTTCGTCGGCGGGAGAAATGAGCAGTTCTTC.

The chain employs TRBV5-1 and TRBJ2-2; 10 positions agree with TRBD1. Germline CDR1 SGHRS, CDR2 YFSETQ. CDR3 length equals 14 residues. With V trimmed by 9 bases and J by 2 bases, 4 bases remained unmatched. The CDR3 region is CATRQGANTGELFF. As DNA, the CDR3 is TGCGCCACCCGACAGGGGGCCAACACCGGGGAGCTGTTTTTT.

In nucleotides, the CDR3 is TGTGCCAGCAGTCTCAAACGGACTACCCGGGCGGCCGCGAACACCGGGGAGCTGTTTTTT. It codes for CASSLKRTTRAAANTGELFF. This chain links TRBV27 with TRBJ2-2; D may be TRBD2 (6 bases). Trimming removed 5 bases from V and 0 bases from J, with 25 bases in between. The V gene's germline CDR1 is MNHEY and CDR2 SMNVEV (reference sequence). The CDR3 has 20 amino acids.

This chain uses TRBV5-4 with TRBJ2-1; 7 nucleotides line up with TRBD1. CDR1 is SGHNT, CDR2 YYREEE, per germline (reference sequence). CDR3 length: 15 amino acids. V was clipped by 4 bases and J by 3 bases; unmatched bases: 7. The CDR3 bases are TGTGCCAGCAGCCTCCGGGACAGAGACTACAATGAGCAGTTCTTC. This encodes CASSLRDRDYNEQFF.

The genes are TRBV5-4 and TRBJ2-3; 13 bases line up with TRBD2. The CDR3 is made up of 16 amino acids. Germline CDR1 reads SGHNT; CDR2 reads YYREEE (reference sequence). The V and J ends lost 4 bases and 5 bases, in that order; junction bases with no gene match: 7. Here the CDR3 DNA reads TGTGCCAGCAGCCGAACTAGCGGGAGGGAGTTAGATACGCAGTATTTT. This codes for CASSRTSGRELDTQYF.

The chain is built from TRBV18 and TRBJ1-2; TRBD1 aligns across 8 bases. The CDR3 is made up of 14 amino acids. Germline V CDR1 and CDR2: KGHSH, LQKENI. The ends lost 6 bases at V and 1 base at J; junction bases unmatched: 4. This CDR3 reads CASSVGQVNYGYTF. CDR3 DNA: TGTGCCAGCTCGGTGGGACAGGTTAACTATGGCTACACCTTC.

The V gene is TRBV11-2, the J gene TRBJ2-3; 9 positions agree with TRBD1. Losses at the gene ends were 0 bases for V and 0 bases for J; bases not matched to a gene: 7. The CDR3 is 18 amino acids. Germline assignment: CDR1 SGHAT and CDR2 FQNNGV. Written as DNA, the CDR3 is TGTGCCAGCAGCTTAGATGTGGGGACAGGGACTAGCACAGATACGCAGTATTTT. Amino acid sequence: CASSLDVGTGTSTDTQYF. The whole variable domain, remainder taken from reference TRBV11-2 and TRBJ2-3, is EAGVAQSPRYKIIEKRQSVAFWCNPISGHATLYWYQQILGQGPKLLIQFQNNGVVDDSQLPKDRFSAERLKGVDSTLKIQPAKLEDSAVYLCASSLDVGTGTSTDTQYFGPGTRLTVL.

The rearrangement links TRBV30 to TRBJ2-1; 9 bases agree with TRBD2. After removal of 3 bases from V and 4 bases from J, the junction contained 10 bases not matched to a gene. The CDR3 covers 16 residues. Germline V gene sequence: CDR1 GTSNPN, CDR2 SVGIG (reference sequence). CDR3 amino acids: CAWSVRLAAKYNEQFF. As DNA, the CDR3 is TGTGCCTGGAGCGTCAGACTAGCGGCCAAGTACAATGAGCAGTTCTTC.

The sample holds one count of this clone. This chain uses TRBV29-1 with TRBJ2-1; tentatively, D is TRBD1 (5 bases). Trimming cost V 7 bases and J 0 bases, with 13 bases left between them. Germline V gene lookup returns CDR1 SQVTM and CDR2 ANQGSEA. CDR3 length: 14 amino acids. DNA of the CDR3: TGCAGCGGGATGGTACAGGTCTCCTACAATGAGCAGTTCTTC. It specifies CSGMVQVSYNEQFF.

The chain couples TRBV18 to TRBJ2-7; 8 bases match TRBD2. The CDR3 totals 14 residues. The V gene's germline CDR1 is KGHSH and CDR2 LQKENI. V was pared by 3 bases and J by 5 bases, with 6 bases of the junction left unmatched. The CDR3 region has the DNA TGTGCCAGCTCACCTATAGCGGGGAGTGACGAGCAGTACTTC. Amino acids: CASSPIAGSDEQYF.

The chain uses TRBV28 and TRBJ2-7; 8 bases line up with TRBD1. Germline values: CDR1 MDHEN, CDR2 SYDVKM. The CDR3 has 17 residues. V lost 1 base, J lost 0 bases, and 8 bases stayed unmatched. The CDR3 DNA reads as TGTGCCAGCAGTTTATCAGGGGGCGCTCCGGCCTCCTACGAGCAGTACTTC. Translated, it gives CASSLSGGAPASYEQYF. Based on the CDR3 plus reference TRBV28 and TRBJ2-7, the full variable domain is DVKVTQSSRYLVKRTGEKVFLECVQDMDHENMFWYRQDPGLGLRLIYFSYDVKMKEKGDIPEGYSVSREKKERFSLILESASTNQTSMYLCASSLSGGAPASYEQYFGPGTRLTVT.

V usage is TRBV7-2 and J usage is TRBJ1-1; D may be TRBD1 (6 bases). The CDR3 extends over 16 amino acids. Deletions cut 5 bases from V and 4 bases from J, with 20 bases between. The germline V gene encodes CDR1 SGHTA and CDR2 FQGNSA. CDR3: CASSQVGGLHATEAFF. CDR3 nucleotide sequence: TGTGCCAGCAGCCAGGTGGGGGGCCTTCATGCCACTGAAGCTTTCTTT.

The chain has TRBV7-9 and TRBJ1-5; D might be TRBD1 (6 bases). V was pared by 6 bases and J by 2 bases, with 14 bases between. From germline, CDR1 is SEHNR and CDR2 FQNEAQ (reference sequence). This CDR3 has 15 amino acids. This CDR3 is CASSPLGGGNQPQHF. The DNA for the CDR3 is TGTGCCAGCAGTCCCTTGGGGGGCGGCAATCAGCCCCAGCATTTT. The full variable domain, with the rest looked up from reference TRBV7-9 and TRBJ1-5, is DTGVSQNPRHKITKRGQNVTFRCDPISEHNRLYWYRQTLGQGPEFLTYFQNEAQLEKSRLLSDRFSAERPKGSFSTLEIQRTEQGDSAMYLCASSPLGGGNQPQHFGDGTRLSIL.

The J gene is TRBJ1-4, the V gene TRBV19; a weak D match, TRBD1 (6 bases). The CDR3 is 15 residues long. Germline V CDR1 and CDR2: LNHDA, SQIVND (reference sequence). The germline V and J ends were trimmed by 4 bases and 6 bases, with 15 bases remaining between them. The CDR3 DNA reads as TGTGCCAGTAGTAGAACAGGGACGAAGGATGAAAAACTGTTTTTT. As protein: CASSRTGTKDEKLFF. The full variable domain, its missing parts supplied by reference TRBV19 and TRBJ1-4, is DGGITQSPKYLFRKEGQNVTLSCEQNLNHDAMYWYRQDPGQGLRLIYYSQIVNDFQKGDIAEGYSVSREKKESFPLTVTSAQKNPTAFYLCASSRTGTKDEKLFFGSGTQLSVL.